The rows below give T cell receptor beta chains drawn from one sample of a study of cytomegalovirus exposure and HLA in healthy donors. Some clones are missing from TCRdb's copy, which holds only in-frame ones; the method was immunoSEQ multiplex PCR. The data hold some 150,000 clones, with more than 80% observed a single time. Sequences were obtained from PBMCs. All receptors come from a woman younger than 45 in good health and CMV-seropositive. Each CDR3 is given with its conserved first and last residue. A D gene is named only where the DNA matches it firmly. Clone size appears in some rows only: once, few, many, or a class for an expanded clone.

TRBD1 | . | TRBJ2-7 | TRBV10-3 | TGTGCCATTCAATCTGGGACAGGGGCTTTATACGAGCAGTACTTC | CAIQSGTGALYEQYF
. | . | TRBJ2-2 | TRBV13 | TGTGCCAGCAGCTTGGAAGGGGTATATCCCGGGGAGCTGTTTTTT | CASSLEGVYPGELFF
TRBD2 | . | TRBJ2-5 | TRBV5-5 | TGTGCCAGCAGCTCAGGACTAGCGGGGGGGAACCAAGAGACCCAGTACTTC | CASSSGLAGGNQETQYF
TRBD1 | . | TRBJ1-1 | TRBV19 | TGTGCCAGTAAGGTAACAGGGGGTCTAAGGACTGAAGCTTTCTTT | CASKVTGGLRTEAFF
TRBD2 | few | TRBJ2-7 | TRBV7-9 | TGTGCCAGCAGCTTAACTAGCGGGGCTTTAGTGTCCTACGAGCAGTACTTC | CASSLTSGALVSYEQYF
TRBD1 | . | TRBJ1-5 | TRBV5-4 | TGTGCCAGGATGACAGGGGGCCGGCAGCCCCAGCATTTT | CARMTGGRQPQHF
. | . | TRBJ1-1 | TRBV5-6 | TGTGCCAGCAGCTTGGACAGGGTAACCTCGAACACTGAAGCTTTCTTT | CASSLDRVTSNTEAFF
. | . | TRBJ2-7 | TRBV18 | TGTGCCAGCTCCGATCAGGGTAGGAAGTACTTC | CASSDQGRKYF
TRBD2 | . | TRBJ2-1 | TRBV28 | TGTGCCAGCAGTTTTGCGAGCGGGGGGTGGGGTGAGCAGTTCTTC | CASSFASGGWGEQFF
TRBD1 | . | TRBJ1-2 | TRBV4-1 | TGCGCCAGCAGCCCGACAGGGAGATATGGCTACACCTTC | CASSPTGRYGYTF
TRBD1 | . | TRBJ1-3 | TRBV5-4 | TGTGCCAGCAGCTTGGAGGGACAGTTCTCTGGAAACACCATATATTTT | CASSLEGQFSGNTIYF